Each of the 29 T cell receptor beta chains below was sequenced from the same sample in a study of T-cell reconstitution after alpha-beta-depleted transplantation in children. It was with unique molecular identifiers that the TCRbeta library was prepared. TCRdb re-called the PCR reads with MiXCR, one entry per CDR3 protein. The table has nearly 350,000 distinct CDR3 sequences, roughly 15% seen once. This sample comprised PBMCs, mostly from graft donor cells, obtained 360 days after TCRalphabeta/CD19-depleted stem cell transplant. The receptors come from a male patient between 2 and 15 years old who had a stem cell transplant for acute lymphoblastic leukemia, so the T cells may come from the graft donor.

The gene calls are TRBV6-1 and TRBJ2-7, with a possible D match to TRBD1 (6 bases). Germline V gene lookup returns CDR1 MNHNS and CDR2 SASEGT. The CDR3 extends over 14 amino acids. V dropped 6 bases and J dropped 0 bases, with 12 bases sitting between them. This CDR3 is CASRITGFSYEQYF. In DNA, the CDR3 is TGTGCCAGCAGGATCACAGGGTTCTCCTACGAGCAGTACTTC.

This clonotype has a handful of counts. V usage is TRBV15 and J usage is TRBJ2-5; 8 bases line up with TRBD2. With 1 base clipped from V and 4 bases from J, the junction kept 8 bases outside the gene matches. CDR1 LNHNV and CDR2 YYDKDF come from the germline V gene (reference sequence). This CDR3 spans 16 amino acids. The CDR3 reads CATSRGSTGGGETQYF. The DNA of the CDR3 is TGTGCCACCAGCAGAGGGTCCACGGGAGGGGGAGAGACCCAGTACTTC.

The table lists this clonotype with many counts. CDR3 nucleotide sequence: TGTGCCAGCAGTTACTCATCCCCGACACCGTACAATGAGCAGTTCTTC. Its protein is CASSYSSPTPYNEQFF. V and J are TRBV6-5 and TRBJ2-1, with D unclear. The CDR3 is 16 residues long. The V gene lost 0 bases and the J gene lost 4 bases, with 13 bases spanning the gap. Germline assignment: CDR1 MNHEY and CDR2 SVGAGI.

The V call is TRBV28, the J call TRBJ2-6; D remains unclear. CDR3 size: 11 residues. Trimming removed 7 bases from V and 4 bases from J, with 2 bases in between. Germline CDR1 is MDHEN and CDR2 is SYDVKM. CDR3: CASTGANVLTF. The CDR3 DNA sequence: TGTGCCAGCACCGGGGCCAACGTCCTGACTTTC.

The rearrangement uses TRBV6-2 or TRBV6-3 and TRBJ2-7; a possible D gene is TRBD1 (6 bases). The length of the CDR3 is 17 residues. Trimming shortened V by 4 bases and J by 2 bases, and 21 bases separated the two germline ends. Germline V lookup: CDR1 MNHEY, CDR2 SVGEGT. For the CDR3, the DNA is TGTGCCAGCAGTTCTACCTTACAGGGTAAGACACCCTACGAGCAGTACTTC. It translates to CASSSTLQGKTPYEQYF.

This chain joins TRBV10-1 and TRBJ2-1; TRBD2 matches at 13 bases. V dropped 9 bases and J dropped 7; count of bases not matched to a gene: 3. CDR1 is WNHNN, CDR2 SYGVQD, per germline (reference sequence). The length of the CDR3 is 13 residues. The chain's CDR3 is CARPGLAGNEQFF. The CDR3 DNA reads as TGCGCCAGGCCGGGACTAGCGGGAAATGAGCAGTTCTTC.

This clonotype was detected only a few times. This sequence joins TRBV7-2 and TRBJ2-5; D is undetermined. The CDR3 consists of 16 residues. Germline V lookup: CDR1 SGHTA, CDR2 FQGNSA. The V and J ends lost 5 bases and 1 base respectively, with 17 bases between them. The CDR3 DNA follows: TGTGCCAGCAGCCCTGGGTCGGTAATCCTCCAAGAGACCCAGTACTTC. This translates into CASSPGSVILQETQYF.

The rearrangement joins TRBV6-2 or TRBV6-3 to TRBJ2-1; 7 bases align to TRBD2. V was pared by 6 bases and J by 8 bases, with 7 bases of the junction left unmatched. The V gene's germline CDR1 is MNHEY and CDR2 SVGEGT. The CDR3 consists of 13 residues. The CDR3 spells CASSRGLIHEQFF. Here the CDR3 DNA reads TGTGCCAGCAGCCGGGGACTAATCCATGAGCAGTTCTTC.

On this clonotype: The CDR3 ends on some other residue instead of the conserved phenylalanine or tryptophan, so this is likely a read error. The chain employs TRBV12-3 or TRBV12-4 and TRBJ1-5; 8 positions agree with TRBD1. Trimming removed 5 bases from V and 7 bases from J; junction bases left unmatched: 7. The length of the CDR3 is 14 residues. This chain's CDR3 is CASSPTGEYQPQHY. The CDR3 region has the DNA TGTGCCAGCAGTCCGACAGGGGAATACCAGCCCCAGCATTAT.

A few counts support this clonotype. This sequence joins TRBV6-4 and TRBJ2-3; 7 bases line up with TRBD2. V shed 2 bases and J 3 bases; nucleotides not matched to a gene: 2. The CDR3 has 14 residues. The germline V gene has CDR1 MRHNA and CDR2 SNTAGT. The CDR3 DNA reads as TGTGCCAGCAGTGACGAGGGAGGGACAGATACGCAGTATTTT. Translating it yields CASSDEGGTDTQYF.

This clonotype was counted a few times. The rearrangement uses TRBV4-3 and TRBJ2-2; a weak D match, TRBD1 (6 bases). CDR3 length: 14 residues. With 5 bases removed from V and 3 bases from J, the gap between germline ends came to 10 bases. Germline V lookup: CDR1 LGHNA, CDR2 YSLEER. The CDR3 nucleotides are TGCGCCAGCAGCATGGACAGTTACACCGGGGAGCTGTTTTTT. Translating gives CASSMDSYTGELFF.

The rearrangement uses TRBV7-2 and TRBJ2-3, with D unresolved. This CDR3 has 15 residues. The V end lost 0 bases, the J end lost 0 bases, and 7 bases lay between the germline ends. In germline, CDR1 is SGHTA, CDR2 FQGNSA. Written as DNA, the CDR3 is TGTGCCAGCAGCTTAGCGGCATCTAGCACAGATACGCAGTATTTT. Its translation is CASSLAASSTDTQYF.

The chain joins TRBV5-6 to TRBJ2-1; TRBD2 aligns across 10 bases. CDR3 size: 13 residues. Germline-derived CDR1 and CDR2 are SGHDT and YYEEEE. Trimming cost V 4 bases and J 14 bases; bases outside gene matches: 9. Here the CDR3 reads CASSGGTSEREFF. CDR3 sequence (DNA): TGTGCCAGCAGCGGTGGGACTAGCGAAAGGGAGTTCTTC.

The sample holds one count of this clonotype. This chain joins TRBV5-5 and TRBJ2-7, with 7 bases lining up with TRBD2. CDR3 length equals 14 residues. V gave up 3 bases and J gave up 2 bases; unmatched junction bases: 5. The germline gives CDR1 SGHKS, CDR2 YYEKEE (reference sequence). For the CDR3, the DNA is TGTGCCAGCAGCTCGGGGGGACTTACCTACGAGCAGTACTTC. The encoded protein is CASSSGGLTYEQYF.

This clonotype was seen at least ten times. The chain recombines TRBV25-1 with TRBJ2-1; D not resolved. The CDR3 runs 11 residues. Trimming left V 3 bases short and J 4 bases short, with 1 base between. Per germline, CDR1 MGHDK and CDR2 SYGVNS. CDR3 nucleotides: TGTGCCAGCAGTGATTACAATGAGCAGTTCTTC. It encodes CASSDYNEQFF.

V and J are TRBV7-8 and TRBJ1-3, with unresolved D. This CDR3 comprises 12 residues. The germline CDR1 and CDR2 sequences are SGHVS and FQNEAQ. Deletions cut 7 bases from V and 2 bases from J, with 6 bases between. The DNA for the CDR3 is TGTGCCAGCACCGACCCTGGAAACACCATATATTTT. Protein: CASTDPGNTIYF.

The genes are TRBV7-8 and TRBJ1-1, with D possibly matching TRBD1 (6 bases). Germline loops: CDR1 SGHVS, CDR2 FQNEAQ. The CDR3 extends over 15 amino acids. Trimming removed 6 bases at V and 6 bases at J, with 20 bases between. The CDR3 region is CASSSGRTGFAEAFF. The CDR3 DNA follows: TGTGCCAGCAGTTCTGGGCGTACAGGGTTCGCTGAAGCTTTCTTT.

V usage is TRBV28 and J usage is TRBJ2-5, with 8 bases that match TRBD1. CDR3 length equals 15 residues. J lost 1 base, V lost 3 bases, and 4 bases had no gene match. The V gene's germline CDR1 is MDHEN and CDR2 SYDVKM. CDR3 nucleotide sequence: TGTGCCAGCAGTTTTGCGGGACAGGCCCAAGAGACCCAGTACTTC. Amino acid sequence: CASSFAGQAQETQYF.

The DNA of the CDR3 is TGCAGCGTTGAAGGCGGGACTGGAGATACGCAGTATTTT. It is translated as CSVEGGTGDTQYF. J is TRBJ2-3 and V is TRBV29-1; weak D call: TRBD2 (6 bases). Germline V gives CDR1 SQVTM, CDR2 ANQGSEA. Trimming cost V 1 base and J 5 bases, with 10 bases left between them. This CDR3 is 13 amino acids long.

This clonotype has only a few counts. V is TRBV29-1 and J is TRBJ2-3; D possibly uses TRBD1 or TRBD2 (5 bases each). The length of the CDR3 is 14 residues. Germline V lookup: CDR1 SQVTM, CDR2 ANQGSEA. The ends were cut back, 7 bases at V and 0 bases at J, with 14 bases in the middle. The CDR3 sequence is CSAHGAGSTDTQYF. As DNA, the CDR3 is TGCAGCGCCCACGGGGCCGGAAGCACAGATACGCAGTATTTT.

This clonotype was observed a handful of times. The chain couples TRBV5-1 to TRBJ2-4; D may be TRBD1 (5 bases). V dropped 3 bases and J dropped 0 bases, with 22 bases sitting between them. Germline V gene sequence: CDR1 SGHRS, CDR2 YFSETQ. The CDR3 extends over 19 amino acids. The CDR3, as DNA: TGCGCCAGCAGCTCCACAGCTTCATGGGGCGTCATAGCCAAAAACATTCAGTACTTC. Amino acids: CASSSTASWGVIAKNIQYF.

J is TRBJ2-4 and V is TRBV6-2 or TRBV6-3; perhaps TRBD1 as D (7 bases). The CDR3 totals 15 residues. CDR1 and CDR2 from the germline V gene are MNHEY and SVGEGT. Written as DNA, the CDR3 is TGTGTGTGCGAGCAGGGGGGACCGGGCAAAAACATTCAGTACTTC. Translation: CVCEQGGPGKNIQYF.

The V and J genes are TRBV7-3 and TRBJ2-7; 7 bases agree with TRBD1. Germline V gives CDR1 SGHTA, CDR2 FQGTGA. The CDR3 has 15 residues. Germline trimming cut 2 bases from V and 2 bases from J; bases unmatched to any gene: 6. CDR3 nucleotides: TGTGCCAGCAGCTTACGCGCACAGGGGCCCTACGAGCAGTACTTC. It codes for CASSLRAQGPYEQYF. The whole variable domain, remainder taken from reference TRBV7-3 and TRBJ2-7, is GAGVSQTPSNKVTEKGKYVELRCDPISGHTALYWYRQSLGQGPEFLIYFQGTGAADDSGLPNDRFFAVRPEGSVSTLKIQRTERGDSAVYLCASSLRAQGPYEQYFGPGTRLTVT.

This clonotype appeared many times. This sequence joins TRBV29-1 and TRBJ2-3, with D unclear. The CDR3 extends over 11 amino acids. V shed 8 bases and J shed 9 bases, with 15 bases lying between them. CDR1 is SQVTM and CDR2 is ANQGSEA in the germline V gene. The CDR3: CSFSPYRTQYF. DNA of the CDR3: TGCAGCTTCAGCCCCTATCGAACGCAGTATTTT.

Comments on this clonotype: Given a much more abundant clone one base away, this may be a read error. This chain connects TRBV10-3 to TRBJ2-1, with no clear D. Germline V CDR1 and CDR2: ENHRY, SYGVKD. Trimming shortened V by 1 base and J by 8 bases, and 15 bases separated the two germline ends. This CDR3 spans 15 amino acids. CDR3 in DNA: TGTGCCATCAGTGAGTTCGTGTACGCAGACTATGAGCAGTTCTTC. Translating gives CAISEFVYADYEQFF.

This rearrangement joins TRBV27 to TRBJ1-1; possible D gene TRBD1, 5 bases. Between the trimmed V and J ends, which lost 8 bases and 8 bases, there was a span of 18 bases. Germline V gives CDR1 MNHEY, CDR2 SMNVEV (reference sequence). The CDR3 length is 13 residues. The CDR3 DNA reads TGTGCCAGCGGGCCCAGGGTACCCTCCGAAGCTTTCTTT. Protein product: CASGPRVPSEAFF.

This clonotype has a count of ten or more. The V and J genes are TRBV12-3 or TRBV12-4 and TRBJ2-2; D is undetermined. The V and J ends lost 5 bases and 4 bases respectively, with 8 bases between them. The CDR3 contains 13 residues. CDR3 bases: TGTGCCAGCAGTCTTACCCTCACCGGGGAGCTGTTTTTT. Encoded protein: CASSLTLTGELFF.

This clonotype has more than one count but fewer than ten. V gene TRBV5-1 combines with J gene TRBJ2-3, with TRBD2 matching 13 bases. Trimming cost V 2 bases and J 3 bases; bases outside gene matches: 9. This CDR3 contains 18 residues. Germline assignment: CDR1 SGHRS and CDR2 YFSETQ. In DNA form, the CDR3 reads TGCGCCAGCAGCTTAAATCCGGGACTAGCGGGAAGGACAGATACGCAGTATTTT. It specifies CASSLNPGLAGRTDTQYF.

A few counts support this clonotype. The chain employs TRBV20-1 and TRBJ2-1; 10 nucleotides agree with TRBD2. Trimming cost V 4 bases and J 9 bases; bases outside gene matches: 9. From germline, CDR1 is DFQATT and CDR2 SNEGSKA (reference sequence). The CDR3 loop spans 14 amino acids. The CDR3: CSATLAGVQGEQFF. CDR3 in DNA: TGCAGTGCTACTCTAGCGGGAGTTCAGGGTGAGCAGTTCTTC.